A single T cell receptor (beta chain) is shown here with its context. The sample comes from a study of OX40 agonist ivuxolimab in advanced cancers. Using immunoSEQ multiplex PCR, the repertoire was profiled, and TCRdb retains in-frame clones only, with some absent. Here the sample spans some 80,000 clones, around nine tenths being singletons. The CDR3 covers 13 residues. From germline, CDR1 is SEHNR and CDR2 FQNEAQ (reference sequence). Trimming shortened V by 5 bases and J by 2 bases, and 9 bases separated the two germline ends. The chain carries TRBV7-9 and TRBJ2-5, with D tentatively TRBD2 (6 bases). This TCR was recovered from an adult with an advanced solid tumor such as melanoma, head and neck, liver or kidney cancer. This material consisted of CD4+ or CD8+ T cells sorted from blood, taken in a trial of the OX40 agonist ivuxolimab. CDR3 sequence (DNA): TGTGCCAGCAGCCGCGGGGTTCAAGAGACCCAGTACTTC. It specifies CASSRGVQETQYF.